This TCR beta chain emerged from a study of T-cell reconstitution after alpha-beta-depleted transplantation in children. As regards this clonotype: What it binds is not known.

Study-wide findings and caveats: A year post-transplant, T-cell counts and diversity derived mostly from newly produced T cells.

Library preparation (for TCRbeta) was performed with unique molecular identifiers. TCRdb recomputed calls from the PCR reads with MiXCR, one row per CDR3 protein. Of around 580,000 distinct CDR3 sequences in the sample, over 25% were seen once. This sample comprised PBMCs, obtained before TCRalphabeta/CD19-depleted stem cell transplant. The clonotype comes from a boy younger than two with Wiskott-Aldrich syndrome, due to receive a stem cell transplant.

CDR3 DNA sequence: TGTGCCAGCAGTTTAACGGGCCTTCGAGGTCCTTCACCCCTCCACTTT. Protein sequence: CASSLTGLRGPSPLHF. The V and J genes are TRBV28 and TRBJ1-6; no reliable D call. The CDR3 consists of 16 residues. Germline CDR1 and CDR2: MDHEN and SYDVKM. The germline V and J ends were trimmed by 2 bases and 9 bases, with 17 bases remaining between them.